This T cell receptor beta chain was sequenced in a study of blood T cell repertoires in COVID-19. Background on the study: Sources were T cells, B-cell-depleted T cells, or PBMCs; the material itself was cDNA or gDNA.

CDR3 length equals 14 residues. V lost 2 bases, J lost 3 bases, and 11 bases lay in between. CDR1 is SNHLY and CDR2 is FYNNEI in the germline V gene. The method was immunoSEQ multiplex PCR; TCRdb's version includes in-frame clones alone and lacks a portion of them. The sample lists 20,000 to 25,000 clones; 85% to 90% were seen once. The rearrangement uses TRBV2 and TRBJ2-7, with D perhaps TRBD1 (5 bases). The sample taken for sequencing was peripheral blood. This sequence originates from a man between 50 and 59 years old with active COVID-19. CDR3 nucleotide sequence: TGTGCCAGCAGTGAAAGTGGGGCAGACTACGAGCAGTACTTC. This encodes CASSESGADYEQYF.